This T cell receptor (beta chain) was captured by sequencing in a study of preoperative IRX-2 immunotherapy in early breast cancer. CDR3 size: 13 residues. Looked up from germline, CDR1 is LGHNT and CDR2 is FRNRAP. Trimming removed 8 bases from V and 8 bases from J; junction bases left unmatched: 8. Method: immunoSEQ multiplex PCR; TCRdb's copy keeps in-frame clones and lacks some. The sample comprises some 22,000 clones, about 95% of which are singletons, and 16% rests with the top ten. Treatment: preoperative locoregional IRX-2 cytokine immunotherapy. The origin of this receptor is a human donor with breast cancer. The source material was tumor tissue, sampled after IRX-2 immunotherapy. The V gene is TRBV12-5, the J gene TRBJ2-1, with 8 bases that match TRBD2. The CDR3, as DNA: TGTGCTAGTCGGGGGACTAGAAGTGATGAGCAGTTCTTC. This gives the protein CASRGTRSDEQFF. Full variable domain (outside the CDR3, taken from reference TRBV12-5 and TRBJ2-1): DARVTQTPRHKVTEMGQEVTMRCQPILGHNTVFWYRQTMMQGLELLAYFRNRAPLDDSGMPKDRFSAEMPDATLATLKIQPSEPRDSAVYFCASRGTRSDEQFFGPGTRLTVL.